A selection of T cell receptor beta chains follows, all from one sample in a study of T-cell reconstitution after alpha-beta-depleted transplantation in children. TCRdb ran MiXCR on the PCR reads and lists one entry per CDR3 protein. The profile shows 200,000 to 250,000 distinct CDR3 sequences, approximately 10% of them singletons. The material sequenced was PBMCs, taken before TCRalphabeta/CD19-depleted stem cell transplant. The source of these receptors is a child under two years old with acute myeloid leukemia, due to receive a stem cell transplant. The CDR3 runs from the conserved cysteine through the conserved F or W. The D gene is left open where the match is weak. Clone sizes are given selectively: once, few, many, or a class where the clone is expanded.

TGCGCCAGCAGCCAAGGCGGAAACCTCCCCTACGAGCAGTACTTC CASSQGGNLPYEQYF 15 TRBV4-3 NA many TRBJ2-7
TGTGCCAGCAGCTGGGTTGGGGGGCAGGTTTTCTTT CASSWVGGQVFF 12 TRBV7-2 NA many TRBJ1-1
TGTGCCAGCAGCCCATATGTGGACAGGGGATACACCGGGGAGCTGTTTTTT CASSPYVDRGYTGELFF 17 TRBV7-9 TRBD1 NA TRBJ2-2
TGCAGTGCTAGACCTAAGCCCGCGGGGCGATTATACAATGAGCAGTTCTTC CSARPKPAGRLYNEQFF 17 TRBV20-1 NA many TRBJ2-1
TGCAGTGCTAGCCCCGTGGGGGGCTCTGGAAACACCATATATTTT CSASPVGGSGNTIYF 15 TRBV20-1 NA many TRBJ1-3
TGTGCCAGCAGCGTATTCGAGGGCAACTACGAGCAGTACTTC CASSVFEGNYEQYF 14 TRBV9 NA many TRBJ2-7
TGCGCCAGCAGCTTGCTAGGACTAAGGGTGTACGAGCAGTACTTC CASSLLGLRVYEQYF 15 TRBV5-1 NA many TRBJ2-7
TGTGCCAGCAGTTTATACTATGGCTACACCTTC CASSLYYGYTF 11 TRBV28 NA many TRBJ1-2
TGTGCCACCAGCAGAGATGAAGATACGCAGTATTTT CATSRDEDTQYF 12 TRBV15 NA many TRBJ2-3
TGTGCCAGCACCTCGGGGGGGGAGCAGTACTTC CASTSGGEQYF 11 TRBV3-1 TRBD2 many TRBJ2-7
TGCAGTGCTCCCCCTCTAAGCTCCTACAATGAGCAGTTCTTC CSAPPLSSYNEQFF 14 TRBV20-1 NA many TRBJ2-1
TGTGCCAGCAGCTTAGAGTACACCGGGGAGCCGTTTTTT CASSLEYTGEPFF 13 TRBV7-3 NA NA TRBJ2-2
TGTGCCAGCAGCTTAGTAACGCGGGGACTAGAGAATGAGCAGTTCTTC CASSLVTRGLENEQFF 16 TRBV7-8 TRBD2 many TRBJ2-1
TGTGCCATCAGTGTCGTCACGGGCACCGGGGAGCTGTTTTTT CAISVVTGTGELFF 14 TRBV10-3 NA many TRBJ2-2
TGTGCCAGCAGCCAAGCGGGACCAGATACGCAGTATTTT CASSQAGPDTQYF 13 TRBV3-1 NA many TRBJ2-3
TGTGCCAGCAGTTTGGGACTAGCGGACTACGAGCAGTACTTC CASSLGLADYEQYF 14 TRBV12-3/TRBV12-4 TRBD2 many TRBJ2-7
TGTGCCAGCAGTTACTCTGACAGGGTATGGCAGCCCCAGCATTTT CASSYSDRVWQPQHF 15 TRBV6-5 TRBD1 many TRBJ1-5
TGTGCCAGTAGTAAGGGCCAATCCACAGATACGCAGTATTTT CASSKGQSTDTQYF 14 TRBV19 NA NA TRBJ2-3
TGTGCCAGCAGTTTCAGGGACAGGGGGGATCAGCCCCAGCATTTT CASSFRDRGDQPQHF 15 TRBV12-3/TRBV12-4 TRBD1 many TRBJ1-5
TGCGCCAGCAGCCAAGGATTACTAGCGGGAGTGAGGAATGAGCAGTTCTTC CASSQGLLAGVRNEQFF 17 TRBV4-1 TRBD2 many TRBJ2-1
TGTGCCAGCAGCTTACGGGACACTACGAACACCGGGGAGCTGTTTTTT CASSLRDTTNTGELFF 16 TRBV7-2 NA many TRBJ2-2
TGTGCCAGCTCACCACAGCAGGAGAACACTGAAGCTTTCTTT CASSPQQENTEAFF 14 TRBV18 NA few TRBJ1-1
TGTGCCAGCAGGGCCCCGGGGGATCAGCCCCAGCATTTT CASRAPGDQPQHF 13 TRBV28 NA few TRBJ1-5
TGTGCCAGCAGTTTAAAGGGTTGGAACTTTGAAGAGACCCAGTACTTC CASSLKGWNFEETQYF 16 TRBV28 NA many TRBJ2-5
TGTGCCAGCAGCCCCCGGACTAGCGGGTCCTTCACCGGGGAGCTGTTTTTT CASSPRTSGSFTGELFF 17 TRBV12-3/TRBV12-4 TRBD2 many TRBJ2-2
TGTGCCAGCAGCCAAGAGACTAGCGGGAGGGCGGGAACCGGGGAGCTGTTTTTT CASSQETSGRAGTGELFF 18 TRBV4-2 TRBD2 few TRBJ2-2
TGTGCCAGCAGCGGTAGGGGGACAGAGACCCAGTACTTC CASSGRGTETQYF 13 TRBV12-3/TRBV12-4 NA many TRBJ2-5
TGCAGTGCTAGAGGTTTCTCCCGGGGGAGCACAGATACGCAGTATTTT CSARGFSRGSTDTQYF 16 TRBV20-1 NA many TRBJ2-3
TGCGCCAGCAGCTTGGAATCCGGCTATGGCTACACCTTC CASSLESGYGYTF 13 TRBV5-1 NA many TRBJ1-2
TGTGCCAGCAGGGGGACAGGGACCTACGAGCAGTACTTC CASRGTGTYEQYF 13 TRBV2 TRBD1 many TRBJ2-7
TGTGCCAGCAGTTGGACCGGGGGCAATGAGCAGTTCTTC CASSWTGGNEQFF 13 TRBV12-3/TRBV12-4 NA many TRBJ2-1
TGTGCCAGCAGCTTACAGGGGAACATTCAGTACTTC CASSLQGNIQYF 12 TRBV7-2 NA many TRBJ2-4
TGTGCCAGCAGCTTGGGATGGCGGGAGGGGATAGCCAAAAACATTCAGTACTTC CASSLGWREGIAKNIQYF 18 TRBV5-6 TRBD2 many TRBJ2-4
TGTGCCATCAGTGAGTCGATGAGACTCCGAGCGGGAGTCCACAATGAGCAGTTCTTC CAISESMRLRAGVHNEQFF 19 TRBV10-3 TRBD2 many TRBJ2-1
TGTGCCAGCAGCCCCCCCCCACTGGCGAGAGGTGAGCAGTACTTC CASSPPPLARGEQYF 15 TRBV7-2 NA many TRBJ2-7
TGTGCCACCAGTGAACCGAAAGCAGCAGATACGCAGTATTTT CATSEPKAADTQYF 14 TRBV24-1 NA many TRBJ2-3
TGTGCCAGCAGCCCATTGGACAGGGGAGATGAAAAACTGTTTTTT CASSPLDRGDEKLFF 15 TRBV2 TRBD1 many TRBJ1-4